This T cell receptor beta chain is drawn from a study of blood T cell repertoires in COVID-19. Study overall: Sites across the United States, Italy and Spain contributed samples from acute and convalescent COVID-19. The analysed material was cDNA or gDNA that came from T cells, B-cell-depleted T cells, or PBMCs.

The V and J ends lost 6 bases and 2 bases, in that order; junction bases with no gene match: 9. CDR3 size: 14 residues. Germline loops: CDR1 SQVTM, CDR2 ANQGSEA. Profiling relied on immunoSEQ multiplex PCR, and the TCRdb table lists in-frame clones only, not all of them. The sample yields tens of thousands of clones, 80% to 90% seen once. This TCR derives from a man aged 55 to 69 with acute or convalescent COVID-19. The sequencing input was peripheral blood. The genes are TRBV29-1 and TRBJ1-2; 7 nucleotides agree with TRBD1. Here the CDR3 DNA reads TGCAGCGTCGCGATTGACAGGGTGAACTATGGCTACACCTTC. Translated, it gives CSVAIDRVNYGYTF.